Detailed here is one T cell receptor delta chain. The likely explanation is a read error, given a far larger clone one base away. The same CDR3 is also encoded by other DNA sequences in this sample. This record belongs to a study of gamma-delta chains in newborns, infants, children. Germline trimming cut 3 bases from V and 10 bases from J; bases unmatched to any gene: 24. CDR3 size: 19 residues. Germline V gene lookup returns CDR1 GEAIGNYY and CDR2 EKD. TCRdb re-identified clones in the reads via CATT. Of about 6,900 delta-chain clones listed, approximately 10% are singletons. The chain employs TRDV2 and TRDJ1, with 11 bases fitting TRDD3. The receptor's source is a child who was a newborn, infant or young child, either healthy, febrile or measles-vaccinated (not recorded which). What was sequenced was blood. CDR3 sequence: CACDSLPSLGDTHIWRLIF. CDR3 nucleotide sequence: TGTGCCTGTGACTCTTTGCCATCTTTGGGGGATACGCACATCTGGAGACTCATCTTT.